A single sample is the source of the 29 T cell receptor beta chains below, sequenced in a study of cytomegalovirus exposure and HLA in healthy donors. Generated by immunoSEQ multiplex PCR, the TCRdb table keeps only in-frame clones and is missing some. The data contain 250,000 to 300,000 clones, 90% of them singletons. Sequenced material: PBMCs. The receptors were gathered from a woman aged 18 to 35 in good health and CMV-seronegative.

The CDR3 sequence: CASSQRGPRADTQYF. The CDR3 bases are TGCGCCAGCAGCCAGCGGGGCCCCCGGGCAGATACGCAGTATTTT. V gene TRBV5-1 combines with J gene TRBJ2-3; 7 nucleotides align to TRBD2. The CDR3 totals 15 residues. Germline lookup yields CDR1 SGHRS and CDR2 YFSETQ. Trimming removed 4 bases from V and 4 bases from J; junction bases left unmatched: 9.

This clone was seen a single time. The chain employs TRBV14 and TRBJ2-7; D perhaps matches TRBD1 (6 bases). The CDR3 runs 13 residues. Germline CDR1 SGHDN, CDR2 FVKESK. Trimming shortened V by 2 bases and J by 6 bases, and 11 bases separated the two germline ends. CDR3: CASSQNEGGEQYF. CDR3 sequence (DNA): TGTGCCAGCAGCCAAAACGAAGGGGGCGAGCAGTACTTC.

The chain links TRBV7-5 to TRBJ2-2; whether TRBD1, the table's D call, matches the DNA was not checked. TRBV7-5 is a known pseudogene. This CDR3 has 12 residues. CDR3 DNA: TGTAGGGACAGGGGTATTTCCGGGGAGCTGTTTTTT. Protein product: CRDRGISGELFF.

This chain connects TRBV5-1 to TRBJ1-1; unclear D gene. The CDR3 has 13 residues. The V gene lost 0 bases and the J gene lost 7 bases, with 10 bases spanning the gap. CDR1 and CDR2 (germline): SGHRS, YFSETQ. CDR3 sequence (DNA): TGCGCCAGCAGCTTGGGAGGAACCCTTGAAGCTTTCTTT. This codes for CASSLGGTLEAFF.

This chain uses TRBV14 with TRBJ1-2; a weak D match, TRBD1 (5 bases). Germline CDR1 reads SGHDN; CDR2 reads FVKESK. V shed 3 bases and J shed 8 bases, with 13 bases lying between them. This CDR3 region has 13 residues. The DNA for the CDR3 is TGTGCCAGCAGCCAGGGGGGTTTCCGCGGCTACACCTTC. Its translation is CASSQGGFRGYTF.

The rearrangement links TRBV5-6 to TRBJ2-3; the match to TRBD2 covers 14 bases. This CDR3 is 18 amino acids long. Germline loops: CDR1 SGHDT, CDR2 YYEEEE. V gave up 3 bases and J gave up 0 bases; unmatched junction bases: 6. CDR3 DNA sequence: TGTGCCAGCAGCTACCGGACTAGCGGGGGGCGAAGCACAGATACGCAGTATTTT. This codes for CASSYRTSGGRSTDTQYF.

The V gene is TRBV25-1, the J gene TRBJ1-1; D is ambiguous. CDR1 is MGHDK, CDR2 SYGVNS, per germline. The germline V and J ends were trimmed by 5 bases and 1 base, with 14 bases remaining between them. This CDR3 is 15 amino acids long. CDR3 in DNA: TGTGCCAGCAGTCGGTTCGGCAGGCCGAACACTGAAGCTTTCTTT. Its translation is CASSRFGRPNTEAFF.

V and J are TRBV7-6 and TRBJ2-2, with 12 bases lining up with TRBD2. CDR1 and CDR2 (germline): SGHVS, FNYEAQ. The V segment lost 3 bases and the J segment 0 bases; nucleotides outside the gene matches: 5. The CDR3 loop spans 18 amino acids. This chain's CDR3 is CASSLVTSGGTNTGELFF. CDR3 coding DNA: TGTGCCAGCAGCTTGGTGACTAGCGGGGGTACGAACACCGGGGAGCTGTTTTTT.

The chain links TRBV19 to TRBJ1-2; D ambiguous. V shed 0 bases and J shed 8 bases, with 13 bases lying between them. Germline V gives CDR1 LNHDA, CDR2 SQIVND (reference sequence). The CDR3 length is 14 residues. In DNA form, the CDR3 reads TGTGCCAGTAGTATAGATACTCGGTTGATCGGCTACACCTTC. It specifies CASSIDTRLIGYTF. The complete variable domain, with remaining parts taken from reference TRBV19 and TRBJ1-2, reads DGGITQSPKYLFRKEGQNVTLSCEQNLNHDAMYWYRQDPGQGLRLIYYSQIVNDFQKGDIAEGYSVSREKKESFPLTVTSAQKNPTAFYLCASSIDTRLIGYTFGSGTRLTVV.

V usage is TRBV7-2 and J usage is TRBJ2-5; 13 positions match TRBD2. V dropped 6 bases and J dropped 2; count of bases not matched to a gene: 3. The CDR3 consists of 15 residues. Per the germline V gene, CDR1 is SGHTA and CDR2 is FQGNSA. The CDR3 sequence is CASRKGLAGQETQYF. DNA for the CDR3: TGTGCCAGCAGAAAGGGACTAGCGGGGCAAGAGACCCAGTACTTC.

The chain links TRBV18 to TRBJ2-7; D uncertain. V was trimmed by 6 bases and J by 1 base, leaving 16 bases between them. The CDR3 covers 15 residues. CDR1 is KGHSH and CDR2 is LQKENI in the germline V gene. The DNA of the CDR3 is TGTGCCAGCTCTCTTGGTGGATTGCGGTCCTACGAGCAGTACTTC. It specifies CASSLGGLRSYEQYF. Complete variable domain (other parts from reference TRBV18 and TRBJ2-7): NAGVMQNPRHLVRRRGQEARLRCSPMKGHSHVYWYRQLPEEGLKFMVYLQKENIIDESGMPKERFSAEFPKEGPSILRIQQVVRGDSAAYFCASSLGGLRSYEQYFGPGTRLTVT.

This clone was found once. This sequence joins TRBV7-3 and TRBJ2-5; 14 bases align to TRBD2. The CDR3 loop spans 17 amino acids. The V segment lost 4 bases and the J segment 5 bases; nucleotides outside the gene matches: 9. From germline, CDR1 is SGHTA and CDR2 FQGTGA. The CDR3 region has the DNA TGTGCCAGCAGCTCTGGACTAGCGGGGGGTAGGGCGGAGACCCAGTACTTC. It encodes CASSSGLAGGRAETQYF.

The chain links TRBV5-1 to TRBJ2-1; TRBD1 matches at 7 bases. CDR1 and CDR2 from the germline V gene are SGHRS and YFSETQ. This CDR3 comprises 17 residues. After removal of 1 base from V and 0 bases from J, the junction contained 7 bases not matched to a gene. CDR3 bases: TGCGCCAGCAGCTTGATAGGGGGCCCAAGCTCCTACAATGAGCAGTTCTTC. It translates to CASSLIGGPSSYNEQFF.

The V gene is TRBV15, the J gene TRBJ2-3, with 12 bases lining up with TRBD2. The CDR3 extends over 16 amino acids. Germline lookup yields CDR1 LNHNV and CDR2 YYDKDF (reference sequence). V was clipped by 1 base and J by 2 bases; unmatched bases: 1. The CDR3 DNA follows: TGTGCCACCAGCAGAGGGACTAGCGGGGTCACAGATACGCAGTATTTT. Protein product: CATSRGTSGVTDTQYF.

The rearrangement joins TRBV7-3 to TRBJ2-2, with 10 bases lining up with TRBD1. The CDR3 is 15 amino acids. Per germline, CDR1 SGHTA and CDR2 FQGTGA. V trimming: 4 bases; J trimming: 3 bases; junction bases outside the gene matches: 2. Here the CDR3 reads CASSWGTGDTGELFF. The DNA of the CDR3 is TGTGCCAGCAGCTGGGGGACAGGGGACACCGGGGAGCTGTTTTTT.

The rearrangement links TRBV7-9 to TRBJ2-4; 13 nucleotides agree with TRBD2. This CDR3 has 16 amino acids. Per the germline V gene, CDR1 is SEHNR and CDR2 is FQNEAQ (reference sequence). V dropped 5 bases and J dropped 4; count of bases not matched to a gene: 5. CDR3: CASSHPGLAGKNIQYF. As DNA, the CDR3 is TGTGCCAGCAGCCATCCGGGACTAGCGGGGAAAAACATTCAGTACTTC.

The chain has TRBV5-1 and TRBJ2-3; possibly TRBD1 for D (5 bases). V gave up 1 base and J gave up 0 bases, with 12 bases separating them. This CDR3 is 16 amino acids long. Germline CDR1 reads SGHRS; CDR2 reads YFSETQ. The CDR3: CASSLFVGQSTDTQYF. The CDR3 nucleotides read TGCGCCAGCAGCTTGTTTGTGGGGCAGAGCACAGATACGCAGTATTTT.

The chain couples TRBV2 to TRBJ1-5; 8 bases fit TRBD1. The CDR3 length is 15 residues. Germline CDR1 is SNHLY and CDR2 is FYNNEI. V gave up 6 bases and J gave up 4 bases; unmatched junction bases: 8. This CDR3 is CASREKTGENQPQHF. CDR3 sequence (DNA): TGTGCCAGCAGGGAAAAGACAGGGGAGAATCAGCCCCAGCATTTT.

The chain uses TRBV5-1 and TRBJ2-2; 7 bases are a match to TRBD1. The germline V gene has CDR1 SGHRS and CDR2 YFSETQ. V trimming: 4 bases; J trimming: 7 bases; junction bases outside the gene matches: 13. The CDR3 length is 16 residues. CDR3 sequence reads: CASSPTTTGNYGELFF. In DNA, the CDR3 is TGCGCCAGCAGCCCCACAACGACAGGGAACTACGGGGAGCTGTTTTTT.

V usage is TRBV28 and J usage is TRBJ1-2; 8 nucleotides match TRBD1. The V gene end was trimmed by 6 bases and the J gene end by 4 bases; junction bases not matched to a gene: 4. The CDR3 consists of 13 residues. Per the germline V gene, CDR1 is MDHEN and CDR2 is SYDVKM. The CDR3 sequence: CASSDGQGYGYTF. The CDR3 DNA sequence: TGTGCCAGCAGCGACGGACAGGGCTATGGCTACACCTTC.

V and J are TRBV29-1 and TRBJ2-7; 7 nucleotides match TRBD1. With V trimmed by 4 bases and J by 4 bases, 4 bases remained unmatched. The CDR3 has 12 amino acids. Germline loops: CDR1 SQVTM, CDR2 ANQGSEA. The CDR3 DNA is TGCAGCGTTGGGGTACAGGGGTACGAGCAGTACTTC. Amino acid sequence: CSVGVQGYEQYF.

The chain is built from TRBV4-1 and TRBJ1-5; TRBD1 matches 9 bases. After removal of 4 bases from V and 4 bases from J, the junction contained 8 bases not matched to a gene. In germline, CDR1 is MGHRA, CDR2 YSYEKL. The CDR3 has 16 residues. The CDR3 spells CASSPIIDRGNQPQHF. Here the CDR3 DNA reads TGCGCCAGCAGCCCTATAATTGACAGGGGGAATCAGCCCCAGCATTTT.

The chain carries TRBV7-8 and TRBJ1-2; 7 nucleotides match TRBD1. Trimming cost V 5 bases and J 4 bases; bases outside gene matches: 13. The CDR3 runs 16 residues. CDR1 is SGHVS and CDR2 is FQNEAQ in the germline V gene. CDR3 residues: CASSPRPGGILYGYTF. CDR3 DNA: TGTGCCAGCAGCCCGCGCCCAGGGGGAATCCTCTATGGCTACACCTTC.

The V call is TRBV28, the J call TRBJ2-7; D is perhaps TRBD2 (7 bases). Germline CDR1 and CDR2: MDHEN and SYDVKM. V lost 2 bases, J lost 2 bases, and 19 bases lay in between. CDR3 length equals 17 residues. The CDR3 DNA reads as TGTGCCAGCAGTTTAATAGGGGGGGTAAAGAGGACCTACGAGCAGTACTTC. Its translation: CASSLIGGVKRTYEQYF.

This clone occurred once. V is TRBV5-5 and J is TRBJ2-7; the D gene is possibly TRBD1 (5 bases). Germline V lookup: CDR1 SGHKS, CDR2 YYEKEE (reference sequence). The V end was cut by 0 bases, the J end by 2 bases, with 15 bases between. The length of the CDR3 is 16 residues. The CDR3 reads CASSLADSPTTYEQYV. The CDR3 DNA sequence: TGTGCCAGCAGCTTGGCTGACAGCCCTACGACCTACGAGCAGTACGTC.

DNA of the CDR3: TGTGCCAGCACCATAGGACGGGAGGTTATCTACGAGCAGTACGTC. As protein: CASTIGREVIYEQYV. This rearrangement joins TRBV6-5 to TRBJ2-7; 7 bases are a match to TRBD2. Germline CDR1 MNHEY, CDR2 SVGAGI. The CDR3 is 15 residues long. Trimming at V came to 7 bases and at J to 3 bases, leaving 12 bases not matched to a gene.

The chain uses TRBV5-1 and TRBJ1-3; D remains unclear. V was trimmed by 2 bases and J by 2 bases, leaving 8 bases between them. The CDR3 loop spans 14 amino acids. Germline V gives CDR1 SGHRS, CDR2 YFSETQ. The CDR3 sequence is CASSFHEAGNTIYF. Here the CDR3 DNA reads TGCGCCAGCAGCTTCCACGAGGCTGGAAACACCATATATTTT.

This rearrangement joins TRBV5-3 to TRBJ2-7; TRBD1 aligns across 10 bases. TRBV5-3 is marked as an open reading frame, function uncertain. CDR3 length: 16 amino acids. The ends lost 0 bases at V and 3 bases at J; junction bases unmatched: 6. As DNA, the CDR3 is TGTGCCAGAAGCTTGGGTGGACAGGGGGGCGGCTACGAGCAGTACTTC. The encoded protein is CARSLGGQGGGYEQYF.

The chain combines TRBV2 with TRBJ1-1; TRBD1 is a possible D gene (5 bases). Germline values: CDR1 SNHLY, CDR2 FYNNEI. The germline V and J ends were trimmed by 6 bases and 6 bases, with 11 bases remaining between them. This CDR3 is 12 amino acids long. DNA for the CDR3: TGTGCCAGCAGCTCCGACAGCCCTGAAGCTTTCTTT. Translated, it gives CASSSDSPEAFF.